Below are 30 T cell receptor beta chains sequenced from a single sample in a study of lymphopenia after photon versus proton radiotherapy. Using immunoSEQ multiplex PCR, the repertoire was profiled, and TCRdb retains in-frame clones only, with some absent. The sample includes just over 40,000 clones, 86% seen only once; the top ten take 10%. The sequences come from peripheral blood, collected from a patient treated with proton-based radiotherapy. The receptors derive from a woman aged 70-85 years with pancreatic cancer. Some clones in this sample may be carry-over from other donors' samples.

The chain joins TRBV5-1 to TRBJ1-2; 8 bases agree with TRBD1. CDR1 is SGHRS and CDR2 is YFSETQ in the germline V gene. V was pared by 1 base and J by 5 bases, with 16 bases of the junction left unmatched. This CDR3 spans 18 amino acids. CDR3 sequence: CASSLSPGDRTNQYGYTF. CDR3 in DNA: TGCGCCAGCAGCTTGTCCCCAGGGGACAGGACGAACCAGTATGGCTACACCTTC.

The J gene is TRBJ2-5, the V gene TRBV9; 8 bases agree with TRBD1. Trimming removed 2 bases from V and 5 bases from J; junction bases left unmatched: 8. The germline gives CDR1 SGDLS, CDR2 YYNGEE. The CDR3 consists of 15 residues. DNA of the CDR3: TGTGCCAGCAGCGTGACTCCAGGGGGCCCGGAGACCCAGTACTTC. It is translated as CASSVTPGGPETQYF.

The gene calls are TRBV6-1 and TRBJ2-7; D unresolved. This CDR3 is built from 10 residues. In germline, CDR1 is MNHNS, CDR2 SASEGT. The germline V and J ends were trimmed by 8 bases and 2 bases, with 4 bases remaining between them. The CDR3 loop is CASGPYEQYF. In DNA form, the CDR3 reads TGTGCCAGCGGACCCTACGAGCAGTACTTC.

The genes are TRBV7-9 and TRBJ1-5; the D gene is possibly TRBD1 (6 bases). The CDR3 is 16 residues long. Germline lookup yields CDR1 SEHNR and CDR2 FQNEAQ (reference sequence). Trimming took off 1 base at V and 2 bases at J, with 12 bases between the two ends. Here the CDR3 reads CASSLGAGGGNQPQHF. The DNA of the CDR3 is TGTGCCAGCAGCTTAGGGGCGGGGGGCGGCAATCAGCCCCAGCATTTT.

The chain joins TRBV6-4 to TRBJ2-1; 11 bases match TRBD2. This CDR3 is 15 amino acids long. Germline V gene sequence: CDR1 MRHNA, CDR2 SNTAGT. The V and J ends lost 4 bases and 6 bases, in that order; junction bases with no gene match: 5. The CDR3 DNA reads TGTGCCAGCAGTGTAACTAGCGGGAGATTCAATGAGCAGTTCTTC. It specifies CASSVTSGRFNEQFF.

This chain uses TRBV13 with TRBJ2-1; D remains unclear. From germline, CDR1 is PRHDT and CDR2 FYEKMQ (reference sequence). The CDR3 has 11 amino acids. V lost 4 bases and J 9 bases, leaving 7 bases between the germline ends. CDR3: CASSSSIEQFF. The CDR3 nucleotides read TGTGCCAGCAGCTCTTCGATTGAGCAGTTCTTC.

This clone showed up just once. This chain uses TRBV6-5 with TRBJ1-3; D gene uncertain. Per germline, CDR1 MNHEY and CDR2 SVGAGI. Trimming shortened V by 7 bases and J by 0 bases, and 7 bases separated the two germline ends. The CDR3 has 13 residues. CDR3 sequence reads: CASTEYSGNTIYF. The CDR3 region has the DNA TGTGCCAGCACTGAGTACTCTGGAAACACCATATATTTT.

This chain connects TRBV7-9 to TRBJ1-2, with TRBD1 as a possible D gene (6 bases). The CDR3 consists of 14 residues. In germline, CDR1 is SEHNR, CDR2 FQNEAQ (reference sequence). Trimming took off 4 bases at V and 3 bases at J, with 12 bases between the two ends. CDR3 coding DNA: TGTGCCAGCAGCTCGTTCCAGGGGTACTATGGCTACACCTTC. Translating it yields CASSSFQGYYGYTF.

The DNA of the CDR3 is TGTGCCAGCAGCAAACAGGGAACCGACGACAACTATGGCTACACCTTC. It translates to CASSKQGTDDNYGYTF. V is TRBV21-1 and J is TRBJ1-2; the table's D call TRBD1 went unverified against the DNA. TRBV21-1 constitutes a pseudogene. The CDR3 loop spans 16 amino acids.

This clone was observed once. The chain employs TRBV19 and TRBJ2-6, with TRBD2 matching 7 bases. CDR1 and CDR2 (germline): LNHDA, SQIVND (reference sequence). The CDR3 consists of 16 residues. V shed 7 bases and J 2 bases; nucleotides not matched to a gene: 8. The CDR3 DNA sequence: TGTGCCAGTACTAGCGGCAGAACGACTGGGGCCAACGTCCTGACTTTC. It translates to CASTSGRTTGANVLTF.

This rearrangement joins TRBV5-1 to TRBJ2-2; 8 bases map to TRBD2. The ends lost 3 bases at V and 4 bases at J; junction bases unmatched: 8. Germline values: CDR1 SGHRS, CDR2 YFSETQ. This CDR3 comprises 16 residues. The DNA for the CDR3 is TGCGCCAGCAGCTCGAGCACTAGCGGAGGCACCGGGGAGCTGTTTTTT. This translates into CASSSSTSGGTGELFF.

The chain has TRBV5-6 and TRBJ2-7; D may match TRBD1 or TRBD2 (5 bases each). Germline-derived CDR1 and CDR2 are SGHDT and YYEEEE. Trimming pared 0 bases from V and 3 bases from J, leaving 7 bases between. The CDR3 is made up of 13 amino acids. This chain's CDR3 is CASSLGDDYEQYF. The CDR3 bases are TGTGCCAGCAGCTTGGGGGACGACTACGAGCAGTACTTC. The whole variable domain, filled in from reference TRBV5-6 and TRBJ2-7, reads DAGVTQSPTHLIKTRGQQVTLRCSPKSGHDTVSWYQQALGQGPQFIFQYYEEEERQRGNFPDRFSGHQFPNYSSELNVNALLLGDSALYLCASSLGDDYEQYFGPGTRLTVT.

There are a few counts of this clone. This chain joins TRBV7-9 and TRBJ2-6; possibly TRBD2 for D (7 bases). Germline loops: CDR1 SEHNR, CDR2 FQNEAQ (reference sequence). The CDR3 contains 18 residues. The V end was cut by 8 bases, the J end by 0 bases, with 20 bases between. The CDR3 loop is CASFGGQGQFSGANVLTF. CDR3 nucleotide sequence: TGTGCCAGCTTCGGGGGGCAGGGCCAATTCTCTGGGGCCAACGTCCTGACTTTC.

This CDR3 is CASSLGTAGTGGKTEAFF. The CDR3 DNA is TGTGCCAGCAGTTTGGGAACCGCCGGGACAGGGGGCAAAACTGAAGCTTTCTTT. The gene calls are TRBV27 and TRBJ1-1, with 12 bases matching TRBD1. Trimming cost V 3 bases and J 5 bases; bases outside gene matches: 13. CDR3 size: 18 residues. Germline loops: CDR1 MNHEY, CDR2 SMNVEV (reference sequence).

This chain uses TRBV27 with TRBJ2-1; 9 bases align to TRBD1. The CDR3 spans 16 residues. Germline assignment: CDR1 MNHEY and CDR2 SMNVEV (reference sequence). The trim removed 8 bases at V and 8 bases at J, leaving 16 bases unmatched. For the CDR3, the DNA is TGTGCCAGCCAACGAGACGCGGGACAGGGTGGGGATGAGCAGTTCTTC. Amino acids: CASQRDAGQGGDEQFF.

The rearrangement uses TRBV15 and TRBJ1-5; D uncertain. CDR3 length: 14 amino acids. V lost 3 bases and J lost 5, with 11 bases in between. Germline CDR1 LNHNV, CDR2 YYDKDF (reference sequence). CDR3 residues: CATSRKGRDQPQHF. CDR3 bases: TGTGCCACCAGCAGGAAGGGAAGGGATCAGCCCCAGCATTTT.

CDR3 protein: CSVAPQGNEKLFF. CDR3 DNA: TGCAGCGTTGCCCCGCAGGGGAATGAAAAACTGTTTTTT. The chain has TRBV29-1 and TRBJ1-4; possibly TRBD1 for D (6 bases). Trimming removed 4 bases at V and 5 bases at J, with 11 bases between. In germline, CDR1 is SQVTM, CDR2 ANQGSEA. The CDR3 totals 13 residues.

The CDR3 region is CASRDRGGNTEAFF. CDR3 in DNA: TGCGCCAGCAGGGACAGGGGAGGGAACACTGAAGCTTTCTTT. The V and J genes are TRBV10-2 and TRBJ1-1; 9 bases line up with TRBD1. This CDR3 has 14 residues. Germline loops: CDR1 WSHSY, CDR2 SAAADI. Trimming removed 6 bases from V and 1 base from J; junction bases left unmatched: 3.

In this sample, this clone is medium-sized. The chain employs TRBV7-9 and TRBJ2-1; D gene unclear. Germline V gene data show CDR1 as SEHNR and CDR2 as FQNEAQ (reference sequence). The CDR3 extends over 11 amino acids. Trimming removed 7 bases from V and 2 bases from J, with 3 bases in between. The CDR3 loop is CASKAYNEQFF. The CDR3 nucleotides read TGTGCCAGCAAAGCCTACAATGAGCAGTTCTTC.

The V call is TRBV7-8, the J call TRBJ2-7, with TRBD2 identical over 8 bases. The J segment lost 5 bases and the V segment lost 3 bases, leaving 6 bases of the junction unmatched. This CDR3 spans 14 amino acids. Germline V gene data show CDR1 as SGHVS and CDR2 as FQNEAQ. The CDR3 sequence is CASSFSSGRDEQYF. DNA of the CDR3: TGTGCCAGCAGCTTCTCTAGCGGGCGGGACGAGCAGTACTTC.

The rearrangement joins TRBV5-6 to TRBJ1-2; 7 bases align to TRBD1. CDR1 and CDR2 (germline): SGHDT, YYEEEE. The CDR3 runs 12 residues. After removal of 5 bases from V and 8 bases from J, the junction contained 6 bases not matched to a gene. For the CDR3, the DNA is TGTGCCAGCAGTTTTGGGACAGTCGGCTACACCTTC. This translates into CASSFGTVGYTF.

This clone has only one observation. The same CDR3 is also encoded by other DNA sequences in this sample. The rearrangement uses TRBV9 and TRBJ2-5, with D hard to call. Germline loops: CDR1 SGDLS, CDR2 YYNGEE. There are 13 residues in the CDR3. V was cut by 1 base and J by 0 bases, with 4 bases left in between. CDR3 nucleotide sequence: TGTGCCAGCAGCGTAACTGACCAAGAGACCCAGTACTTC. This sequence encodes CASSVTDQETQYF. The whole variable domain, filled in from reference TRBV9 and TRBJ2-5, reads DSGVTQTPKHLITATGQRVTLRCSPRSGDLSVYWYQQSLDQGLQFLIQYYNGEERAKGNILERFSAQQFPDLHSELNLSSLELGDSALYFCASSVTDQETQYFGPGTRLLVL.

Written as DNA, the CDR3 is TGTGCCAGCAGTCCCCTGGGTCAGGGTTCGGGTGAAAAACTGTTTTTT. Translating it yields CASSPLGQGSGEKLFF. This chain links TRBV28 with TRBJ1-4, with a weak D call TRBD1 (5 bases). The V gene lost 5 bases and the J gene lost 7 bases, with 20 bases spanning the gap. This CDR3 region has 16 residues. The germline V gene has CDR1 MDHEN and CDR2 SYDVKM.

The gene calls are TRBV29-1 and TRBJ1-1; D unclear. Germline V gene sequence: CDR1 SQVTM, CDR2 ANQGSEA. The CDR3 sequence is 12 residues long. The V end was cut by 6 bases, the J end by 7 bases, with 15 bases between. The CDR3 DNA follows: TGCAGCGTATCAGCCAACAGTAATGAAGCTTTCTTT. Protein sequence: CSVSANSNEAFF.

The genes are TRBV10-2 and TRBJ1-4; D remains ambiguous. The germline V gene encodes CDR1 WSHSY and CDR2 SAAADI. V gave up 0 bases and J gave up 10 bases, with 9 bases separating them. The CDR3 extends over 13 amino acids. CDR3 protein: CASSESEGRKLFF. In DNA form, the CDR3 reads TGCGCCAGCAGTGAGTCTGAGGGAAGAAAACTGTTTTTT.

V is TRBV10-2 and J is TRBJ1-1; no clear D gene. The ends were cut back, 7 bases at V and 1 base at J, with 13 bases in the middle. The CDR3 loop spans 14 amino acids. Germline CDR1 and CDR2: WSHSY and SAAADI. In nucleotides, the CDR3 is TGCGCCAGCAAGTGGATTGGGGAGAACACTGAAGCTTTCTTT. Translation: CASKWIGENTEAFF.

The chain couples TRBV29-1 to TRBJ1-5; perhaps TRBD1 as D (6 bases). The V gene's germline CDR1 is SQVTM and CDR2 ANQGSEA. This CDR3 region has 14 residues. Trimming left V 3 bases short and J 6 bases short, with 15 bases between. CDR3 nucleotide sequence: TGCAGCGTTGACGAGGGGGGGAACGGTCAGCCCCAGCATTTT. This codes for CSVDEGGNGQPQHF.

J is TRBJ1-1 and V is TRBV18, with 9 bases lining up with TRBD1. The CDR3 is made up of 12 amino acids. Germline V gene sequence: CDR1 KGHSH, CDR2 LQKENI. V lost 2 bases and J lost 12; bases outside the gene matches: 4. DNA for the CDR3: TGTGCCAGCTCACCAGGGGACAGGGTAACTTTCTTT. Its protein product is CASSPGDRVTFF.

The count of this clone is one. The J gene is TRBJ2-1, the V gene TRBV29-1, with 8 bases matching TRBD1. Per the germline V gene, CDR1 is SQVTM and CDR2 is ANQGSEA. Losses at the gene ends were 6 bases for V and 15 bases for J; bases not matched to a gene: 4. CDR3 length equals 9 residues. CDR3 amino acids: CSVEDRAFF. CDR3 bases: TGCAGCGTGGAGGACAGGGCGTTCTTC.

The J gene is TRBJ2-5, the V gene TRBV13, with TRBD2 as a possible D gene (7 bases). Trimming left V 5 bases short and J 4 bases short, with 11 bases between. This CDR3 is built from 13 residues. From germline, CDR1 is PRHDT and CDR2 FYEKMQ (reference sequence). The CDR3 DNA sequence: TGTGCCAGCAGCGAGAGGGGGGGAGAGACCCAGTACTTC. Translated: CASSERGGETQYF.